This T cell receptor beta chain originates from a study of cytomegalovirus exposure and HLA in healthy donors. Study observations and caveats: A prior analysis recorded that most TCR beta V segments were productive about 90% or about 30% of the time.

Use of 60 Vbeta and 13 Jbeta primers characterized the PCR. The assay was immunoSEQ multiplex PCR, and TCRdb's table has in-frame clones only and misses some. Of about 150,000 clones listed, roughly 79% were seen once; the top ten hold around 1.5%. In germline, CDR1 is MNHEY, CDR2 SVGAGI. V lost 5 bases, J lost 1 base, and 8 bases lay in between. The CDR3 is 13 amino acids. In regard to this clone: The antigen is not known.

At sampling all donors were nominally healthy, likely with unrecorded immune exposures. This sequence joins TRBV6-5 and TRBJ1-1; possibly TRBD1 for D (5 bases). The sequencing input was PBMCs. The source of this sequence is a middle-aged man in good health and CMV-seronegative. The CDR3: CASSTGPNTEAFF. The CDR3 region has the DNA TGTGCCAGCAGTACAGGCCCGAACACTGAAGCTTTCTTT.